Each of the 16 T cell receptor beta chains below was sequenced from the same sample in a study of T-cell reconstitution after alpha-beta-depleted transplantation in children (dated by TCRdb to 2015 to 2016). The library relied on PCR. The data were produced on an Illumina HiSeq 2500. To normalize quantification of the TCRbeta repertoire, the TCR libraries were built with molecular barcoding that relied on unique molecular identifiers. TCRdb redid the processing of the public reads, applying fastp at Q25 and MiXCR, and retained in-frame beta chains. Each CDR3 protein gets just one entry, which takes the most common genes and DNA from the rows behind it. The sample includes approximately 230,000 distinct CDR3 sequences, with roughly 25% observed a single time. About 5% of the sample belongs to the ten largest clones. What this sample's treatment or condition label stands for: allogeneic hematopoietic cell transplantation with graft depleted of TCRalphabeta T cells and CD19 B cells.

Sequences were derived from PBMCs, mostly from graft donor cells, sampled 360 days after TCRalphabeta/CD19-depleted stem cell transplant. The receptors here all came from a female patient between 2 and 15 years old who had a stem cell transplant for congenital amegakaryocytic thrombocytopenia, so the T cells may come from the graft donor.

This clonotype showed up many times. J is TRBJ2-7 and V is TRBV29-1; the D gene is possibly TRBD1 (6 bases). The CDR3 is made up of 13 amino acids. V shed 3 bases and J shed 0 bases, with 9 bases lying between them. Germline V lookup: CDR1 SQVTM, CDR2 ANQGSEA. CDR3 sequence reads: CSVEHRDSYEQYF. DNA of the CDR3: TGCAGCGTTGAGCACAGGGACTCCTACGAGCAGTACTTC.

The CDR3 reads CASRPGRMNTGELFF. CDR3 coding DNA: TGCGCCAGCAGACCCGGGCGCATGAACACCGGGGAGCTGTTTTTT. The chain joins TRBV10-2 to TRBJ2-2; D unresolved. The V gene lost 6 bases and the J gene lost 1 base, with 12 bases spanning the gap. Germline loops: CDR1 WSHSY, CDR2 SAAADI. The CDR3 has 15 residues.

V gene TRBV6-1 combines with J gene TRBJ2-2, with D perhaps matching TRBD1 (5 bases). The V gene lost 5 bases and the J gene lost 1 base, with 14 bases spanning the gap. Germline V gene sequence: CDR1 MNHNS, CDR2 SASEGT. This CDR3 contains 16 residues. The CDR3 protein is CASSRSGRENTGELFF. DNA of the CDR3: TGTGCCAGCAGTAGATCGGGCAGGGAGAACACCGGGGAGCTGTTTTTT.

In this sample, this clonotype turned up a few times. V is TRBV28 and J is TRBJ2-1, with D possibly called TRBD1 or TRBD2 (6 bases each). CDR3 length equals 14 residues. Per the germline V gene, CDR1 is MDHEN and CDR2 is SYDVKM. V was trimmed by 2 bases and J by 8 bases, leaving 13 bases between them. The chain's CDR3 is CASSLGNGGDEQFF. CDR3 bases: TGTGCCAGCAGTTTAGGGAACGGGGGCGATGAGCAGTTCTTC.

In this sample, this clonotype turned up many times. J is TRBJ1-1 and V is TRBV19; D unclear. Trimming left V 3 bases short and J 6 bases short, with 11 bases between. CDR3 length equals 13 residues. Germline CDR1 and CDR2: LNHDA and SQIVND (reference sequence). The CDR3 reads CASSIAGIPEAFF. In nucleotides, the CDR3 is TGTGCCAGTAGTATCGCGGGGATCCCTGAAGCTTTCTTT.

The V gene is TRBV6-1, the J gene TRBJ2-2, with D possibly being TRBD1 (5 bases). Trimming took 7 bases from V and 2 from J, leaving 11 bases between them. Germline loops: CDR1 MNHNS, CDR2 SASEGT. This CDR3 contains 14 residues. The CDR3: CASNADRNTGELFF. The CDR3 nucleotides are TGTGCCAGCAATGCAGACAGAAACACCGGGGAGCTGTTTTTT.

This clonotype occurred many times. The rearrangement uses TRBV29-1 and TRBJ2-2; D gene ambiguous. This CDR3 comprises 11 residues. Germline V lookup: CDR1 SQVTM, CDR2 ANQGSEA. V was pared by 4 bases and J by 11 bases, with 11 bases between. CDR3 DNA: TGCAGCGTTGCTTTTCGGGCCGAGCTGTTTTTT. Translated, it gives CSVAFRAELFF.

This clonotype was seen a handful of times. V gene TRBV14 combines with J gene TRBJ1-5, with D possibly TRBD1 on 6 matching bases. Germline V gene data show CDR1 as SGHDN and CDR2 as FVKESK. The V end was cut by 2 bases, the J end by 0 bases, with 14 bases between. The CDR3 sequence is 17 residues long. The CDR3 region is CASSQSQGWNSNQPQHF. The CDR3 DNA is TGTGCCAGCAGCCAATCACAGGGTTGGAATAGCAATCAGCCCCAGCATTTT.

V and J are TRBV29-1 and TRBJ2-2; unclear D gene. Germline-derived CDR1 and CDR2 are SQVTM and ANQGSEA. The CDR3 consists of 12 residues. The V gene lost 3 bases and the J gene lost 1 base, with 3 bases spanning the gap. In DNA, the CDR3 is TGCAGCGTTGAGGAGAACACCGGGGAGCTGTTTTTT. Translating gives CSVEENTGELFF.

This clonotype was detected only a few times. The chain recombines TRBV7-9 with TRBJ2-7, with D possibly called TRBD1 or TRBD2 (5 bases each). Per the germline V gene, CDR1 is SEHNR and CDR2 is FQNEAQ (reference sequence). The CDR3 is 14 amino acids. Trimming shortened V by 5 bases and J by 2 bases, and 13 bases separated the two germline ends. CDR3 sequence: CASSQGAGPYEQYF. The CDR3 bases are TGTGCCAGCAGCCAAGGGGCGGGCCCCTACGAGCAGTACTTC.

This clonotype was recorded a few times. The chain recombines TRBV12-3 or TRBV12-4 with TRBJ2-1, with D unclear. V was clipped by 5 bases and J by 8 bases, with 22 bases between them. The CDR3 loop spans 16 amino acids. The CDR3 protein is CASSEWGSPTVYEQFF. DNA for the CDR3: TGTGCCAGCAGTGAATGGGGTTCCCCCACTGTTTATGAGCAGTTCTTC.

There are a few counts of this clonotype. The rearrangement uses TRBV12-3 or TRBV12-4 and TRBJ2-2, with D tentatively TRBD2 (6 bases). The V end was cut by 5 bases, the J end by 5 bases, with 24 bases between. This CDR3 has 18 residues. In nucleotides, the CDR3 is TGTGCCAGCAGTACGCGGGGTGGGGAGGTCCCCCGAACCGGGGAGCTGTTTTTT. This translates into CASSTRGGEVPRTGELFF.

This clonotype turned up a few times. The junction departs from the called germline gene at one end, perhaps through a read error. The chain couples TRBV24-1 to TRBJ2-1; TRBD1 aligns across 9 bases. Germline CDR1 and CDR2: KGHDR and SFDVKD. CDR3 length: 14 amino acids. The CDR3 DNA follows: TGTGCCACCAGTGACCTGGCTCGGGACAGGGATCTGTCCTTC. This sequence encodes CATSDLARDRDLSF.

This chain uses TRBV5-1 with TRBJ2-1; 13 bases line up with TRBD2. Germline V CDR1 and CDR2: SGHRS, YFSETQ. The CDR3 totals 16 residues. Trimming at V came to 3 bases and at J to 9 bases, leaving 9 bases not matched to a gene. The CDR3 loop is CASSSGTSGNRREQFF. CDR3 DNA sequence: TGCGCCAGCAGCTCCGGGACTAGCGGGAACCGTCGTGAGCAGTTCTTC. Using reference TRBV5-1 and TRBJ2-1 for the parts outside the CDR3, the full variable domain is KAGVTQTPRYLIKTRGQQVTLSCSPISGHRSVSWYQQTPGQGLQFLFEYFSETQRNKGNFPGRFSGRQFSNSRSEMNVSTLELGDSALYLCASSSGTSGNRREQFFGPGTRLTVL.

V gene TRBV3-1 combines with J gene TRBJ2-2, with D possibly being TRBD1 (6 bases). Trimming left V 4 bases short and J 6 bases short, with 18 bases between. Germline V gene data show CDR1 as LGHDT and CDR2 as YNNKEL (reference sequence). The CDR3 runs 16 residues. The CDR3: CASSPLRTVSAGELFF. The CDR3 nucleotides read TGTGCCAGCAGCCCACTTAGGACAGTAAGCGCCGGGGAGCTGTTTTTT.

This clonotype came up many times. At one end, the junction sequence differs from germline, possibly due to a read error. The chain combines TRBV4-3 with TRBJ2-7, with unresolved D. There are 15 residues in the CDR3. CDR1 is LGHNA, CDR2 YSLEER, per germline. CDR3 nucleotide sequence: TGCGCCAGCAGCAAAGACACGGTGTCTTCCTACGAGCAGTACTTC. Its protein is CASSKDTVSSYEQYF.